These T cell receptor beta chains were read from a single sample in a study of T-cell reconstitution after alpha-beta-depleted transplantation in children. Via MiXCR, TCRdb re-called the PCR reads, giving one row per CDR3 protein. The data hold approximately 120,000 distinct CDR3 sequences, with 9.7% observed a single time. Sequenced here: PBMCs, mostly from graft donor cells, sampled 180 days after TCRalphabeta/CD19-depleted stem cell transplant. These receptors all stem from a girl less than two years old who had a stem cell transplant for combined immunodeficiency, so the T cells may come from the graft donor. The CDR3 runs from the conserved cysteine through the conserved F or W. The order of the fields is J gene, clone size, D gene, V gene, CDR3 DNA, CDR3 protein. The D gene is left open where the match is weak. Part of the rows lack a size; the others show once, few, many or a class for expanded clones.

j_gene: TRBJ2-3
abundance: many
d_gene: .
v_gene: TRBV28
CDR3nt: TGTGCCAGCAGTTCCCCTGCGGGCACAGATACGCAGTATTTT
CDR3aa: CASSSPAGTDTQYF

j_gene: TRBJ2-7
abundance: many
d_gene: .
v_gene: TRBV7-9
CDR3nt: TGTGCCAGCAGCTCGTACCGGGATGAGCAGTACTTC
CDR3aa: CASSSYRDEQYF

j_gene: TRBJ2-7
abundance: .
d_gene: .
v_gene: TRBV27
CDR3nt: TGTGCCAGCAGTCCCAACCCGGCGTTCGGATACGAGCAGTACTTC
CDR3aa: CASSPNPAFGYEQYF

j_gene: TRBJ2-7
abundance: many
d_gene: .
v_gene: TRBV11-2
CDR3nt: TGTGCCAGCAGCTTAGATCTAGCTTTCGAGCAGTACTTC
CDR3aa: CASSLDLAFEQYF

j_gene: TRBJ2-2
abundance: few
d_gene: .
v_gene: TRBV18
CDR3nt: TGTGCCAGCTCACCCCGGGTAGAGAACACCGGGGAGCTGTTTTTT
CDR3aa: CASSPRVENTGELFF

j_gene: TRBJ2-2
abundance: .
d_gene: .
v_gene: TRBV20-1
CDR3nt: TGCAGTGCTAGGGGGGACTGGGAGCTGTTTTTT
CDR3aa: CSARGDWELFF

j_gene: TRBJ2-7
abundance: .
d_gene: .
v_gene: TRBV27
CDR3nt: TGTGCCAGCAGTTTAGGGGGAGACAAGCACGAGCAGTACTTC
CDR3aa: CASSLGGDKHEQYF

j_gene: TRBJ2-3
abundance: few
d_gene: .
v_gene: TRBV7-8
CDR3nt: TGTGCCAGCAGCCAGGGGGGGAGGCTAGGGACGCAGTATTTT
CDR3aa: CASSQGGRLGTQYF

j_gene: TRBJ2-3
abundance: few
d_gene: .
v_gene: TRBV5-6
CDR3nt: TGTGCCAGCAGCTTGGAGGGCCTCTTTAGCACAGATACGCAGTATTTT
CDR3aa: CASSLEGLFSTDTQYF

j_gene: TRBJ1-1
abundance: .
d_gene: .
v_gene: TRBV29-1
CDR3nt: TGCAGCGTTGAAGTCCGGGACAATAGAGCTTTCTTT
CDR3aa: CSVEVRDNRAFF

j_gene: TRBJ2-1
abundance: few
d_gene: TRBD2
v_gene: TRBV20-1
CDR3nt: TGCAGTGCTAACGGGGGGGCCAACTACAATGAGCAGTTCTTC
CDR3aa: CSANGGANYNEQFF

j_gene: TRBJ2-7
abundance: .
d_gene: .
v_gene: TRBV20-1
CDR3nt: TGCTGTGCTAAACTTTGGGCGGACCCCTTTTTGCGCTACGAGCAGTACTTC
CDR3aa: CCAKLWADPFLRYEQYF

j_gene: TRBJ2-7
abundance: many
d_gene: .
v_gene: TRBV6-4
CDR3nt: TGTGCCAGCAGTCCGTTTGGGTCGCAGCCCAACCTCCTAGTGGGGTGGTACGAGCAGTACTTC
CDR3aa: CASSPFGSQPNLLVGWYEQYF

j_gene: TRBJ2-7
abundance: .
d_gene: TRBD2
v_gene: TRBV5-1
CDR3nt: TGCTCCAGCAGCTTGGGGTCTAGCGGGAAGGCCTACGAGCAGTACTTC
CDR3aa: CSSSLGSSGKAYEQYF

j_gene: TRBJ2-1
abundance: many
d_gene: TRBD2
v_gene: TRBV20-1
CDR3nt: TGCAGTGCTAGAGATCCTAGCGGGAGGGCCGGGAACAATGAGCAGTTCTTC
CDR3aa: CSARDPSGRAGNNEQFF

j_gene: TRBJ2-1
abundance: few
d_gene: .
v_gene: TRBV7-3
CDR3nt: TGTGCCAGCAGCCCGAAGACTAGTTTTTACAATGAGCAGTTCTTC
CDR3aa: CASSPKTSFYNEQFF

j_gene: TRBJ2-7
abundance: few
d_gene: .
v_gene: TRBV3-1
CDR3nt: TGTGCCAGCACCCCAGGACGGGGCTACGAGCAGTACTTC
CDR3aa: CASTPGRGYEQYF

j_gene: TRBJ1-1
abundance: .
d_gene: .
v_gene: TRBV29-1
CDR3nt: TGCAGCGGGGCTGAGGCCGGCACTGAAGCTTTCTTT
CDR3aa: CSGAEAGTEAFF

j_gene: TRBJ2-7
abundance: .
d_gene: TRBD2
v_gene: TRBV5-1
CDR3nt: TGCGCCAGCAGCCCAGCGGGAGGCTACGAGCAGTACTTC
CDR3aa: CASSPAGGYEQYF

j_gene: TRBJ2-5
abundance: .
d_gene: .
v_gene: TRBV12-3/TRBV12-4
CDR3nt: TGTGCCAGCAAGTACCTCGGGGAGACCCAGTACTTC
CDR3aa: CASKYLGETQYF

j_gene: TRBJ2-3
abundance: few
d_gene: .
v_gene: TRBV18
CDR3nt: TGTGCCAGCTCACCAGGCTTGGCTAGGAGCACAGATACGCAGTATTTT
CDR3aa: CASSPGLARSTDTQYF

j_gene: TRBJ2-7
abundance: few
d_gene: .
v_gene: TRBV20-1
CDR3nt: TGCAGTGCTCTCGGAGGGGCCTACGAGCAGTACTTC
CDR3aa: CSALGGAYEQYF

j_gene: TRBJ2-2
abundance: few
d_gene: .
v_gene: TRBV15
CDR3nt: TGTGCCACCAGCAGGGGGGCGAACACCGGGGAGCTGTTTTTT
CDR3aa: CATSRGANTGELFF

j_gene: TRBJ1-3
abundance: .
d_gene: .
v_gene: TRBV18
CDR3nt: TGTGCCAGCTCACCCATTGGGGCCTCTACCTCTGGAAACACCATATATTTT
CDR3aa: CASSPIGASTSGNTIYF

j_gene: TRBJ2-2
abundance: few
d_gene: .
v_gene: TRBV29-1
CDR3nt: TGCAGCGTTGAAGTGAACAGAAACACCGGGGAGCTGTTTTTT
CDR3aa: CSVEVNRNTGELFF

j_gene: TRBJ2-7
abundance: few
d_gene: TRBD2
v_gene: TRBV9
CDR3nt: TGTGCCAGCAGCAAAGGGACTAGCTCCCTCTACGAGCAGTACTTC
CDR3aa: CASSKGTSSLYEQYF

j_gene: TRBJ2-1
abundance: .
d_gene: TRBD2
v_gene: TRBV6-5
CDR3nt: TGTGCCAGCAGTACTGGACTAGTCCGTGAGCAGTTCTTC
CDR3aa: CASSTGLVREQFF

j_gene: TRBJ2-5
abundance: .
d_gene: .
v_gene: TRBV20-1
CDR3nt: TGCAGTGCTCCGGACAGCGGGCAAGAGACCCAGTACTTC
CDR3aa: CSAPDSGQETQYF

j_gene: TRBJ1-6
abundance: .
d_gene: .
v_gene: TRBV20-1
CDR3nt: TGCAGTGCTAGTGCCGTGTGGGGGCCCGATAATTCACCCCTCCACTTT
CDR3aa: CSASAVWGPDNSPLHF

j_gene: TRBJ2-2
abundance: .
d_gene: TRBD2
v_gene: TRBV29-1
CDR3nt: TGCAGCGATCAACTAGCGGGAGCCGGGGAGCTGTTTTTT
CDR3aa: CSDQLAGAGELFF

j_gene: TRBJ2-7
abundance: few
d_gene: .
v_gene: TRBV27
CDR3nt: TGTGCCAGCAGTAACGCCATCGAGCAGTACTTC
CDR3aa: CASSNAIEQYF

j_gene: TRBJ2-1
abundance: .
d_gene: .
v_gene: TRBV7-2
CDR3nt: TGTGCCAGCAGTTTAACAGGGTATGAGCAGTTCTTC
CDR3aa: CASSLTGYEQFF

j_gene: TRBJ2-7
abundance: many
d_gene: .
v_gene: TRBV18
CDR3nt: TGTGCCAGCTCACCTAATCCCTACGAGCAGTACTTC
CDR3aa: CASSPNPYEQYF

j_gene: TRBJ2-5
abundance: .
d_gene: .
v_gene: TRBV29-1
CDR3nt: TGCAGCGTTGAAGATTGGTACAGCCTTGAGACCCAGTACTTC
CDR3aa: CSVEDWYSLETQYF

j_gene: TRBJ2-5
abundance: .
d_gene: TRBD2
v_gene: TRBV20-1
CDR3nt: TGCAGTGCCCTAGCGGGGGGGCTGGAGACCCAGTACTTC
CDR3aa: CSALAGGLETQYF

j_gene: TRBJ1-5
abundance: many
d_gene: .
v_gene: TRBV5-1
CDR3nt: TGCGCCAGCAGCCCGGATAGCAATCAGCCCCAGCATTTT
CDR3aa: CASSPDSNQPQHF

j_gene: TRBJ2-3
abundance: .
d_gene: TRBD1
v_gene: TRBV5-1
CDR3nt: TGCGCCAGCAGCTTGGAGGGACAGGGCACAGATACGCAGTATTTT
CDR3aa: CASSLEGQGTDTQYF

j_gene: TRBJ1-6
abundance: few
d_gene: TRBD1
v_gene: TRBV5-1
CDR3nt: TGCGCCAGCAGCTTAGCGGGACAGGGACGATCACCCCTCCACTTT
CDR3aa: CASSLAGQGRSPLHF

j_gene: TRBJ2-4
abundance: many
d_gene: .
v_gene: TRBV12-3/TRBV12-4
CDR3nt: TGTGCCAGCAGTTTTTGGCCAGGTCATAGGCAAAGCATTCAGTACTTC
CDR3aa: CASSFWPGHRQSIQYF

j_gene: TRBJ1-2
abundance: few
d_gene: .
v_gene: TRBV5-5
CDR3nt: TGTGCCAGCAGCTTTTTGGCAGCAGATGGCTACACCTTC
CDR3aa: CASSFLAADGYTF

j_gene: TRBJ1-4
abundance: .
d_gene: .
v_gene: TRBV5-1
CDR3nt: TGCGCCAGCAGCACCCGGACCGGTGAAAAACTGTTTTTT
CDR3aa: CASSTRTGEKLFF

j_gene: TRBJ2-7
abundance: .
d_gene: .
v_gene: TRBV5-1
CDR3nt: TGCTCCAGCAGCTTCAGGACAACTGTAACCTCCTACGAGCAGTACTTC
CDR3aa: CSSSFRTTVTSYEQYF

j_gene: TRBJ2-1
abundance: few
d_gene: TRBD2
v_gene: TRBV7-8
CDR3nt: TGTGCCAGCAGCTTAAGGGTTGGAGCAGCGGGAGAATCTGGGCAGTTCTTC
CDR3aa: CASSLRVGAAGESGQFF

j_gene: TRBJ2-6
abundance: .
d_gene: TRBD1
v_gene: TRBV5-1
CDR3nt: TGCGCCAGCAGCTTAGGACAGGGTCGGTACGTCCTGACTTTC
CDR3aa: CASSLGQGRYVLTF

j_gene: TRBJ2-7
abundance: few
d_gene: .
v_gene: TRBV10-3
CDR3nt: TGTGCCATCAGTGAGTCGACGGAAAGCTACGAGCAGTACTTC
CDR3aa: CAISESTESYEQYF

j_gene: TRBJ2-3
abundance: .
d_gene: TRBD2
v_gene: TRBV14
CDR3nt: TGTGCCAGCAGCCAGACGCTAGCGGGAGGGCCGAAGGATACGCAGTATTTT
CDR3aa: CASSQTLAGGPKDTQYF

j_gene: TRBJ2-2
abundance: few
d_gene: .
v_gene: TRBV20-1
CDR3nt: TGCAGTGCTAGAGATGGCGGAAGGGGGAAGACCGGGGAGCTGTTTTTT
CDR3aa: CSARDGGRGKTGELFF

j_gene: TRBJ2-1
abundance: .
d_gene: .
v_gene: TRBV5-1
CDR3nt: TGCGCCAGCAGAGGGGCAGGAACTTACAATGAGCAGTTCTTC
CDR3aa: CASRGAGTYNEQFF

j_gene: TRBJ2-2
abundance: .
d_gene: TRBD2
v_gene: TRBV10-3
CDR3nt: TGTGCCACGACTTCAGCGGGAATGAACACCGGGGAGCTGTTTTTT
CDR3aa: CATTSAGMNTGELFF

j_gene: TRBJ2-1
abundance: few
d_gene: .
v_gene: TRBV5-6
CDR3nt: TGTGCCAGCAGCTTCCGACAGCGACCCAATGAGCAGTTCTTC
CDR3aa: CASSFRQRPNEQFF

j_gene: TRBJ2-3
abundance: .
d_gene: .
v_gene: TRBV12-3/TRBV12-4
CDR3nt: TGTGCCAGCAGTCCGATCCCCCTAGGGACTCAGCCAGATACGCAGTATTTT
CDR3aa: CASSPIPLGTQPDTQYF

j_gene: TRBJ2-1
abundance: .
d_gene: TRBD1
v_gene: TRBV29-1
CDR3nt: TGCAGCGTAAGAGATAGGACAGGGTACCATGAGCAGTTCTTC
CDR3aa: CSVRDRTGYHEQFF

j_gene: TRBJ2-1
abundance: many
d_gene: .
v_gene: TRBV29-1
CDR3nt: TGCAGCGTTACAGGGCATACCGATGAGCAGTTCTTC
CDR3aa: CSVTGHTDEQFF

j_gene: TRBJ2-3
abundance: .
d_gene: .
v_gene: TRBV7-3
CDR3nt: TGTGCCAGCAGCTTAACGTTAGACTCCGCTCCTACTCATTTCACAGATACGCAGTATTTT
CDR3aa: CASSLTLDSAPTHFTDTQYF